These 8 T cell receptor beta chains originate from one sample sequenced in a study of cytomegalovirus exposure and HLA in healthy donors (dated by TCRdb to the late 2010s). The library came from the immunoSEQ multiplex PCR assay. For the multiplex PCR, a mixture combining 60 forward primers for TCR Vbeta segments and 13 reverse primers for TCR Jbeta segments was used. Held by TCRdb, this immuneACCESS table contains in-frame sequences only and omits some clones. Under half of the omission traces to an unresolved V gene where checked; the cause of the rest is unknown. The sample's records list approximately 37,000 clones. Together, the top ten hold 3% to 4.5% of the sample. The sequenced material came from PBMCs. The receptors here all came from a male donor in good health and CMV-seronegative.

The chain employs TRBV7-8 and TRBJ1-1; D gene uncertain. V lost 7 bases and J 1 base, leaving 25 bases between the germline ends. Germline loops: CDR1 SGHVS, CDR2 FQNEAQ. There are 18 residues in the CDR3. CDR3 sequence reads: CASTPRPSFGGRNTEAFF. The CDR3 DNA sequence: TGTGCCAGCACCCCACGTCCCTCCTTTGGAGGTAGGAACACTGAAGCTTTCTTT.

V usage is TRBV29-1 and J usage is TRBJ2-7, with a possible D match to TRBD1 (6 bases). The CDR3 extends over 12 amino acids. Trimming shortened V by 4 bases and J by 4 bases, and 11 bases separated the two germline ends. Germline CDR1 is SQVTM and CDR2 is ANQGSEA. The CDR3 coding sequence is TGCAGCGTTGTGGCAGGGGCTTACGAGCAGTACTTC. Protein: CSVVAGAYEQYF.

The V gene is TRBV2, the J gene TRBJ2-2, with 10 bases fitting TRBD1. Unmatched junction bases numbered 6, after V lost 4 bases and J lost 4 bases. Germline values: CDR1 SNHLY, CDR2 FYNNEI. CDR3 length: 16 amino acids. The CDR3: CASSALTGGGTGELFF. CDR3 DNA: TGTGCCAGCAGTGCTCTGACAGGGGGCGGCACCGGGGAGCTGTTTTTT.

The V call is TRBV13, the J call TRBJ2-7; 9 positions agree with TRBD2. The CDR3 has 16 amino acids. CDR1 is PRHDT, CDR2 FYEKMQ, per germline (reference sequence). V was pared by 0 bases and J by 0 bases, with 3 bases of the junction left unmatched. CDR3 DNA: TGTGCCAGCAGCTTAGGAAGCGGGGGGCGCTCCTACGAGCAGTACTTC. This gives the protein CASSLGSGGRSYEQYF. The whole variable domain, remainder taken from reference TRBV13 and TRBJ2-7, is AAGVIQSPRHLIKEKRETATLKCYPIPRHDTVYWYQQGPGQDPQFLISFYEKMQSDKGSIPDRFSAQQFSDYHSELNMSSLELGDSALYFCASSLGSGGRSYEQYFGPGTRLTVT.

The gene calls are TRBV2 and TRBJ1-1; TRBD1 matches 8 bases. Germline assignment: CDR1 SNHLY and CDR2 FYNNEI. The CDR3 consists of 13 residues. Losses at the gene ends were 7 bases for V and 2 bases for J; bases not matched to a gene: 3. The CDR3 DNA is TGTGCCAGCAACAGGGGGGTCAACACTGAAGCTTTCTTT. Protein sequence: CASNRGVNTEAFF.

The chain links TRBV5-4 to TRBJ2-3; perhaps TRBD2 as D (5 bases). Trimming took off 4 bases at V and 5 bases at J, with 17 bases between the two ends. The CDR3 has 15 residues. The germline CDR1 and CDR2 sequences are SGHNT and YYREEE (reference sequence). The CDR3 sequence is CASSPTGNRGDTQYF. Here the CDR3 DNA reads TGTGCCAGCAGCCCGACGGGCAATCGGGGAGATACGCAGTATTTT.

V usage is TRBV29-1 and J usage is TRBJ1-2, with D tentatively TRBD1 (5 bases). CDR1 SQVTM and CDR2 ANQGSEA come from the germline V gene. The CDR3 loop spans 12 amino acids. Trimming stripped 1 base from V and 7 bases from J, with 10 bases between. The CDR3 DNA follows: TGCAGCGTTGAAGCGACAGCACTTGGCTACACCTTC. This encodes CSVEATALGYTF.

The chain couples TRBV6-1 to TRBJ2-7; D may be TRBD2 (7 bases). Trimming pared 2 bases from V and 9 bases from J, leaving 23 bases between. The V gene's germline CDR1 is MNHNS and CDR2 SASEGT. This CDR3 contains 16 residues. This chain's CDR3 is CASSEQIYGGGLGQYF. The CDR3 region has the DNA TGTGCCAGCAGTGAACAGATCTATGGGGGGGGCCTGGGGCAGTACTTC.